The text below deals with one TCR beta chain. Antigen specificity is unknown. The data derive from a study of OX40 agonist ivuxolimab in advanced cancers. Study-wide results and limits: In the 0.1-3.0 mg/kg groups, partial responders showed among the lowest expansion. With doses of 0.1 to 3.0 mg/kg, CD4+ and CD8+ blood T cells had undergone clonal expansion by week 6.

Per the germline V gene, CDR1 is SGHVS and CDR2 is FQNEAQ. V lost 1 base, J lost 0 bases, and 7 bases lay in between. CDR3 size: 14 residues. Generated by immunoSEQ multiplex PCR, the TCRdb table keeps only in-frame clones and is missing some. The sample yields about 24,000 clones, roughly 91% seen once. The chain has TRBV7-8 and TRBJ2-7, with D perhaps TRBD1 (6 bases). This sequence originates from an adult with an advanced solid tumor such as melanoma, head and neck, liver or kidney cancer. This specimen consisted of CD4+ or CD8+ T cells sorted from blood, obtained in a trial of the OX40 agonist ivuxolimab. CDR3 sequence (DNA): TGTGCCAGCAGCTTAGAGGACAGCTCCTACGAGCAGTACTTC. It codes for CASSLEDSSYEQYF.